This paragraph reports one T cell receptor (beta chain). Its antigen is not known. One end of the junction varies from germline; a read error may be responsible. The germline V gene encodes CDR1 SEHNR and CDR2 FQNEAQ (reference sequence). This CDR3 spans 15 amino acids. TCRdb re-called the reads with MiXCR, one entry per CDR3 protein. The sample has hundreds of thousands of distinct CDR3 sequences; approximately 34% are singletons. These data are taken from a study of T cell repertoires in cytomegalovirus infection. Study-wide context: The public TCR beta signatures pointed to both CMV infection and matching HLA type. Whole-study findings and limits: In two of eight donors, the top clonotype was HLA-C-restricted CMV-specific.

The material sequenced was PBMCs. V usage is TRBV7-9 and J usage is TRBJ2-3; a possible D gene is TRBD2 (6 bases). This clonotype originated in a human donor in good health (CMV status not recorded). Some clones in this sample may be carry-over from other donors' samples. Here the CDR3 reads CASSPIAAITDTHYF. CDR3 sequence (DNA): TGTGCCAGCAGCCCAATAGCGGCTATCACAGATACGCATTATTTT. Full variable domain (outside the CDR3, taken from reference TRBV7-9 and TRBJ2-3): DTGVSQNPRHKITKRGQNVTFRCDPISEHNRLYWYRQTLGQGPEFLTYFQNEAQLEKSRLLSDRFSAERPKGSFSTLEIQRTEQGDSAMYLCASSPIAAITDTHYFGPGTRLTVL.